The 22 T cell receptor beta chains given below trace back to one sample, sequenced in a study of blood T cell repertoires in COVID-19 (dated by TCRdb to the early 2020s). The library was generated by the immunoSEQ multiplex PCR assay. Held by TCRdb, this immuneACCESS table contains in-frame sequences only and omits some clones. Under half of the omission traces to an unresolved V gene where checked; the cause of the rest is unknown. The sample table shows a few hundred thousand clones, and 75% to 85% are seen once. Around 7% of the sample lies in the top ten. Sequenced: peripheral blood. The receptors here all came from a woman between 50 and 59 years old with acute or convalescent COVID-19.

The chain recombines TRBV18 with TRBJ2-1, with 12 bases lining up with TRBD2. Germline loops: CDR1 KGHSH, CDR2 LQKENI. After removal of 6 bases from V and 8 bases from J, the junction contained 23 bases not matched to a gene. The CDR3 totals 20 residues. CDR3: CASSGMDSLFSSGGGDEQFF. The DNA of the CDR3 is TGTGCCAGCTCCGGCATGGACAGTTTATTCTCTAGCGGGGGGGGCGATGAGCAGTTCTTC.

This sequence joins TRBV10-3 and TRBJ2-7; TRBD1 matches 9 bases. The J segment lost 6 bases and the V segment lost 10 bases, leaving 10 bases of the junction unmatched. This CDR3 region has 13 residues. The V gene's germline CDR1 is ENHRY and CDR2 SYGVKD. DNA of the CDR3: TGTGCCACCGCGGGGGACAGGGACTCCGAGCAGTACTTC. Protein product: CATAGDRDSEQYF.

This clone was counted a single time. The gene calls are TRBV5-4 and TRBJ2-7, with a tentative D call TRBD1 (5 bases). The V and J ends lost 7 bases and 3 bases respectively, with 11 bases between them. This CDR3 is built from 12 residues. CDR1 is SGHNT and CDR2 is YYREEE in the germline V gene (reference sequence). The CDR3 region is CASGPRDYEQYF. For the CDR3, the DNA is TGTGCCAGCGGCCCCAGGGACTACGAGCAGTACTTC.

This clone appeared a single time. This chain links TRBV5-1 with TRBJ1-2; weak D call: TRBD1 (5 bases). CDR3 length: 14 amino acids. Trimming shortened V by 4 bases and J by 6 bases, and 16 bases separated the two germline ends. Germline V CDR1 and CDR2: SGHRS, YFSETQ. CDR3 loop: CASSADAAGNGYTF. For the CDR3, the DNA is TGCGCCAGCAGCGCGGACGCGGCAGGGAATGGCTACACCTTC.

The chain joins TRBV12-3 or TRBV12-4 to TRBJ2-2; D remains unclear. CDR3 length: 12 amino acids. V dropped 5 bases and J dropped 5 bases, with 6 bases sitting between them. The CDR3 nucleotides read TGTGCCAGCAGTCAAATGACCGGGGAGCTGTTTTTT. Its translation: CASSQMTGELFF.

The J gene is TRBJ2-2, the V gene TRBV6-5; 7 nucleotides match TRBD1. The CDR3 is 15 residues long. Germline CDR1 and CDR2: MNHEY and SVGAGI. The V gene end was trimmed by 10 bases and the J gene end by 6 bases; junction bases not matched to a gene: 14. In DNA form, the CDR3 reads TGTGCCACATCCAGGGGGACAATCGGTTCCGGGGAGCTGTTTTTT. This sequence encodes CATSRGTIGSGELFF.

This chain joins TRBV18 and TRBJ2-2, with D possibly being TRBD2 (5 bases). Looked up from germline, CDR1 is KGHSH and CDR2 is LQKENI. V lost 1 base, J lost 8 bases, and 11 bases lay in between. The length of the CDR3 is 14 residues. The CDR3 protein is CASSPQDFSGELFF. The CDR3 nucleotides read TGTGCCAGCTCACCACAGGACTTTTCTGGGGAGCTGTTTTTT.

The CDR3 region is CASRLVFGTVGNQPQHF. In DNA, the CDR3 is TGTGCAAGTCGCTTAGTATTTGGGACAGTTGGCAATCAGCCCCAGCATTTT. The rearrangement links TRBV12-2 to TRBJ1-5; TRBD1 was called by the table and not checked on the DNA. TRBV12-2 is an annotated pseudogene. CDR3 length: 17 amino acids.

The CDR3 nucleotides read TGTGCTAGTGACCTCGACAGAGACACAGATACGCAGTATTTT. Translation gives CASDLDRDTDTQYF. V and J are TRBV12-5 and TRBJ2-3, with D perhaps matching TRBD1 (5 bases). Germline V gives CDR1 LGHNT, CDR2 FRNRAP. The V end was cut by 7 bases, the J end by 2 bases, with 13 bases between. This CDR3 contains 14 residues. The variable domain in full, completed from reference TRBV12-5 and TRBJ2-3, reads DARVTQTPRHKVTEMGQEVTMRCQPILGHNTVFWYRQTMMQGLELLAYFRNRAPLDDSGMPKDRFSAEMPDATLATLKIQPSEPRDSAVYFCASDLDRDTDTQYFGPGTRLTVL.

DNA of the CDR3: TGTGCCAGCAGCCAAGCTTGGGCGGGAAATGAGCAGTTCTTC. This sequence encodes CASSQAWAGNEQFF. This rearrangement joins TRBV14 to TRBJ2-1; perhaps TRBD2 as D (6 bases). Trimming took off 1 base at V and 7 bases at J, with 11 bases between the two ends. Germline V CDR1 and CDR2: SGHDN, FVKESK. This CDR3 has 14 amino acids.

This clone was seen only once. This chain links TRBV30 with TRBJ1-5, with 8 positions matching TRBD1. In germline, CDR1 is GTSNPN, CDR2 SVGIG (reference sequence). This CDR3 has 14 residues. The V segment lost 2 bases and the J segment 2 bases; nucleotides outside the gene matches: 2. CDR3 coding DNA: TGTGCCTGGAGTACGACAGGGGGCAATCAGCCCCAGCATTTT. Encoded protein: CAWSTTGGNQPQHF.

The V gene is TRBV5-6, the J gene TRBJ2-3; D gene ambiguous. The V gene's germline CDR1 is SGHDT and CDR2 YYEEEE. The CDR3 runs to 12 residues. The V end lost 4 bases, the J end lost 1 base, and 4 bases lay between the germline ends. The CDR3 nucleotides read TGTGCCAGCAGCCCAGGCACAGATACGCAGTATTTT. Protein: CASSPGTDTQYF.

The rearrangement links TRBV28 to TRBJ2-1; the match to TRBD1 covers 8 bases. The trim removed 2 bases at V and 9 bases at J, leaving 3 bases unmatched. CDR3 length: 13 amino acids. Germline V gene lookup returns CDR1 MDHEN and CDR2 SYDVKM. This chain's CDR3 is CASSLQGAGEQFF. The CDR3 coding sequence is TGTGCCAGCAGTTTACAGGGGGCGGGTGAGCAGTTCTTC. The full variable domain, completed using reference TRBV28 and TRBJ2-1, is DVKVTQSSRYLVKRTGEKVFLECVQDMDHENMFWYRQDPGLGLRLIYFSYDVKMKEKGDIPEGYSVSREKKERFSLILESASTNQTSMYLCASSLQGAGEQFFGPGTRLTVL.

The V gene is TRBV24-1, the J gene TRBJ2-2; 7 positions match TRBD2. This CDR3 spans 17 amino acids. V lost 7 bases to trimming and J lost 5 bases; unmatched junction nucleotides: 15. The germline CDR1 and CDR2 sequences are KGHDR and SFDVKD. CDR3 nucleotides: TGTGCCACCAGCGCCAGAAGCGGGGCATTCGGGACCGGGGAGCTGTTTTTT. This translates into CATSARSGAFGTGELFF.

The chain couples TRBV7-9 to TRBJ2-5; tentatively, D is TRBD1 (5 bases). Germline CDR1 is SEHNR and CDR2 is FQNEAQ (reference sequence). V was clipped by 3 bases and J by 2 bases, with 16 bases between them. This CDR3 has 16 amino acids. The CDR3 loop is CASSFIQQEWQETQYF. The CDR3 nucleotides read TGTGCCAGCAGCTTTATCCAACAGGAATGGCAAGAGACCCAGTACTTC.

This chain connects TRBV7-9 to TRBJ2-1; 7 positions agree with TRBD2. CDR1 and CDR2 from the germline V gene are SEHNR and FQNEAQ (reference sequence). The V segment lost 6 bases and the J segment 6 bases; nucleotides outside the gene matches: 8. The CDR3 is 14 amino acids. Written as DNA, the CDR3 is TGTGCCAGCAGGTCCGCTGGCGGGGGCAATGAGCAGTTCTTC. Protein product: CASRSAGGGNEQFF.

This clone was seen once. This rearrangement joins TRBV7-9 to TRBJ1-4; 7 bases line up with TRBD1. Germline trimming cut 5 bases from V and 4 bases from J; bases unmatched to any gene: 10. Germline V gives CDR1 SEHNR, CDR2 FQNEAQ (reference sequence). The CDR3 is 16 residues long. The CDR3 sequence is CASSKNIGTVNEKLFF. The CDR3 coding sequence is TGTGCCAGCAGCAAGAACATCGGGACAGTTAATGAAAAACTGTTTTTT. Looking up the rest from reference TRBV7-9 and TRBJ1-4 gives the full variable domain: DTGVSQNPRHKITKRGQNVTFRCDPISEHNRLYWYRQTLGQGPEFLTYFQNEAQLEKSRLLSDRFSAERPKGSFSTLEIQRTEQGDSAMYLCASSKNIGTVNEKLFFGSGTQLSVL.

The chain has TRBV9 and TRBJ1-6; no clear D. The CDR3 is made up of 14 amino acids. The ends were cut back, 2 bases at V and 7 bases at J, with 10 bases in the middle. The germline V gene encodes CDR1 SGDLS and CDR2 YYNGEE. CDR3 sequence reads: CASSVGQQNSPLHF. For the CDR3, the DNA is TGTGCCAGCAGCGTTGGGCAGCAGAATTCACCCCTCCACTTT.

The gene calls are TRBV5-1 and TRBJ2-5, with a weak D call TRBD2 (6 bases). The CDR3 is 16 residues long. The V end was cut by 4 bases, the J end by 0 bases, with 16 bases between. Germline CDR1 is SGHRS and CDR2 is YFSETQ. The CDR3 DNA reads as TGCGCCAGCAGCCCATTGGTGCGGGGTTACCAAGAGACCCAGTACTTC. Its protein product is CASSPLVRGYQETQYF.

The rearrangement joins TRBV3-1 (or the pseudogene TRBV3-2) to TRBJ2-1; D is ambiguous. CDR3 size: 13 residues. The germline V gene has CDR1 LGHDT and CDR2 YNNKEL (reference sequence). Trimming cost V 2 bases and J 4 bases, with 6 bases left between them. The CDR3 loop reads CASSQSSYNEQFF. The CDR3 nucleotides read TGTGCCAGCAGCCAAAGTAGTTACAATGAGCAGTTCTTC.

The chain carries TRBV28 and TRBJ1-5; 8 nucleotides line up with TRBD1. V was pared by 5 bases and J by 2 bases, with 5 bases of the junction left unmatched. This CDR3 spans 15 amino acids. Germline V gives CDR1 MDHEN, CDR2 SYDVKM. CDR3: CASSPDRVGNQPQHF. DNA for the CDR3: TGTGCCAGCAGTCCGGACAGGGTCGGCAATCAGCCCCAGCATTTT.

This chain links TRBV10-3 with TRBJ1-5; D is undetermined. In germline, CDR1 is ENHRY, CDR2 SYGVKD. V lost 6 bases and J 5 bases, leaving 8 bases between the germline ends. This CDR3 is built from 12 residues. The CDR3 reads CAIRRRHQPQHF. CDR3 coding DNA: TGTGCCATCAGGAGGCGCCATCAGCCCCAGCATTTT.